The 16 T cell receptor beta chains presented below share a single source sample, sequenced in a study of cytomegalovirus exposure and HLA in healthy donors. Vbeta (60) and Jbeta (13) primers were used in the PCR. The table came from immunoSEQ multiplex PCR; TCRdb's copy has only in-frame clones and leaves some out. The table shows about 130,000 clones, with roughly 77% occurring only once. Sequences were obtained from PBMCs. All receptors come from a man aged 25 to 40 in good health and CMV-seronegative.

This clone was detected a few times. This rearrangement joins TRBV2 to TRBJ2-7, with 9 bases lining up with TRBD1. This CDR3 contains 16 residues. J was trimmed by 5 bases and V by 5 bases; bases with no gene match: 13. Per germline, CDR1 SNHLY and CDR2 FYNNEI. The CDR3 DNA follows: TGTGCCAGCAGTACAATTACAGGGGGCACTAGGCACGAGCAGTACTTC. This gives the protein CASSTITGGTRHEQYF.

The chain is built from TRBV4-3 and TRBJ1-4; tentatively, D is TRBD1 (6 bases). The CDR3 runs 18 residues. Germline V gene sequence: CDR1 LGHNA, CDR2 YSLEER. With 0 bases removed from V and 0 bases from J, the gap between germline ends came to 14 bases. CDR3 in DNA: TGCGCCAGCAGCCAAGATCTGGGGACATCAGCAACTAATGAAAAACTGTTTTTT. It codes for CASSQDLGTSATNEKLFF.

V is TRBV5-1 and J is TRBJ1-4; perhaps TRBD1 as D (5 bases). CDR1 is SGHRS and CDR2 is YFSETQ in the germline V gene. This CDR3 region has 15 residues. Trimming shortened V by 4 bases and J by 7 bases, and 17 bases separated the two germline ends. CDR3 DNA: TGCGCCAGCAGCGTTACCAGGGCCCGAGCTGAAAAACTGTTTTTT. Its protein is CASSVTRARAEKLFF.

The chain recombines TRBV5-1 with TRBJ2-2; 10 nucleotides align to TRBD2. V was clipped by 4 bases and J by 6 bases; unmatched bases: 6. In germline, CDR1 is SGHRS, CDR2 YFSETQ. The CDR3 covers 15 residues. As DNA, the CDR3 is TGCGCCAGCAGCGATCGAGCGGGAGGGCCCGGGGAGCTGTTTTTT. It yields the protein CASSDRAGGPGELFF.

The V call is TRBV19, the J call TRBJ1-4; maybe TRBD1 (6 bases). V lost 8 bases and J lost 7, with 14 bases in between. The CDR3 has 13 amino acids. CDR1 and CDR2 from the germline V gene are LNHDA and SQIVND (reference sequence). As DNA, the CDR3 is TGTGCCAGTGCGAACAGGGTGGGTGAAAAACTGTTTTTT. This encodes CASANRVGEKLFF.

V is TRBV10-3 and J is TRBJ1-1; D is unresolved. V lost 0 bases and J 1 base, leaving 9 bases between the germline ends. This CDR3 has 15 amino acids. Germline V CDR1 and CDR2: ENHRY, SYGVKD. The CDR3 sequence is CAISESSPENTEAFF. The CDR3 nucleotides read TGTGCCATCAGTGAGTCGTCCCCAGAGAACACTGAAGCTTTCTTT.

This chain's CDR3 is CASSQGPSGTDTQYF. CDR3 nucleotide sequence: TGCGCCAGCAGCCAAGGCCCTAGCGGCACAGATACGCAGTATTTT. The V and J genes are TRBV4-3 and TRBJ2-3, with D tentatively TRBD2 (6 bases). The length of the CDR3 is 15 residues. The V gene's germline CDR1 is LGHNA and CDR2 YSLEER. V lost 1 base and J lost 1, with 9 bases in between.

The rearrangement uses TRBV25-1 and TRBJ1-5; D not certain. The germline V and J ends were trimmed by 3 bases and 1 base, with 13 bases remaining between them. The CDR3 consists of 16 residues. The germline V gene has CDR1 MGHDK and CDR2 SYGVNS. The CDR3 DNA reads TGTGCCAGCAGTGACGGGAGGGATAGCAGCAATCAGCCCCAGCATTTT. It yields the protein CASSDGRDSSNQPQHF.

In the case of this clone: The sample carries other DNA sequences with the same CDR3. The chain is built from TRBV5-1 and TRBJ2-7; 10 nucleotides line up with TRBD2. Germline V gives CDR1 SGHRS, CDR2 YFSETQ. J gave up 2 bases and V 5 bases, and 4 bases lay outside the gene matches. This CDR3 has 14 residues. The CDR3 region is CASSLAGGTYEQYF. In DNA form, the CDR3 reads TGCGCCAGCAGTTTAGCGGGAGGAACCTACGAGCAGTACTTC.

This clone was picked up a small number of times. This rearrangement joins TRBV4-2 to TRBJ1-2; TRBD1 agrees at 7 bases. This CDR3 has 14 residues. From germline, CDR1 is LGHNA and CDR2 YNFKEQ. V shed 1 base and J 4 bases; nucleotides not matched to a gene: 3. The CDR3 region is CASSQGDRAYGYTF. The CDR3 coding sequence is TGTGCCAGCAGCCAAGGAGACAGGGCCTATGGCTACACCTTC.

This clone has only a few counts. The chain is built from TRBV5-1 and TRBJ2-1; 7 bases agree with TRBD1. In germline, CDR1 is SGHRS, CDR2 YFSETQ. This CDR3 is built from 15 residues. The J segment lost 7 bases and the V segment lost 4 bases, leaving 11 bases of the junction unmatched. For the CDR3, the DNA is TGCGCCAGCAGCGAGACAGGGACCCCCCGGAATGAGCAGTTCTTC. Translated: CASSETGTPRNEQFF.

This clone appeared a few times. The CDR3 nucleotides are TGTGCCTCCGAAAGGGGACAGGGGTCCTTCAACTATGGCTACACCTTC. This translates into CASERGQGSFNYGYTF. The J gene is TRBJ1-2, the V gene TRBV6-6, with 10 bases that match TRBD1. The junction had 14 bases not matched to a gene; V was cut back by 11 bases and J by 2 bases. CDR3 length: 16 amino acids. The V gene's germline CDR1 is MNHNY and CDR2 SVGAGI (reference sequence).

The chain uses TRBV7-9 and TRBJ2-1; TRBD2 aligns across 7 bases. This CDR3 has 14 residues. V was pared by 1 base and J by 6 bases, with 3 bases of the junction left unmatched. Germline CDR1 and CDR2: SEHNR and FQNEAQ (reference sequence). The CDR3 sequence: CASSLEKRGNEQFF. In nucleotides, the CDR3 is TGTGCCAGCAGCTTAGAAAAGCGGGGCAATGAGCAGTTCTTC.

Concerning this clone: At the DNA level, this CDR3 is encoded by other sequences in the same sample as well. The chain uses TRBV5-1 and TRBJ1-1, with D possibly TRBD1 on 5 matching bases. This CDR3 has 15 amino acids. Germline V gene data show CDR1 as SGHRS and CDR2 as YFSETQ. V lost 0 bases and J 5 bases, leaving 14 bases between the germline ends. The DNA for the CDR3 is TGCGCCAGCAGCTTGGCCACGGGGGGGTCAACTGAAGCTTTCTTT. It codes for CASSLATGGSTEAFF.

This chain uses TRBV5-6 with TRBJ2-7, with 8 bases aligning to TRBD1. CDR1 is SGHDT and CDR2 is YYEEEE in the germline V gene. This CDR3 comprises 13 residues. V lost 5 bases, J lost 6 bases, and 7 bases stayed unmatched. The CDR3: CASRPGQGREQYF. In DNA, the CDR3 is TGTGCCAGCAGACCCGGACAGGGACGCGAGCAGTACTTC.

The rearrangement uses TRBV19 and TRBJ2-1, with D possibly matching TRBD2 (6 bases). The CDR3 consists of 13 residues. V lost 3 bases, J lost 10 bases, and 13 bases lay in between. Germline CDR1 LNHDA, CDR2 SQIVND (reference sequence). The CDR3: CASSISSVGEQFF. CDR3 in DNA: TGTGCCAGTAGTATTTCTAGCGTCGGCGAGCAGTTCTTC.